The clone carrying this T cell receptor (beta chain) was recorded at least ten times. The data are from a study of T cells in Graves' hyperthyroidism and ophthalmopathy. What was amplified from RNA transcripts were TCR beta CDR3 regions. First-round RT-PCR with HTBI primers amplified the TCR CDR3 region. Each CDR3 protein is one row after TCRdb ran MiXCR on the multiplex PCR reads. Of around 500,000 distinct CDR3 sequences in the sample, 14% are singletons; the top ten hold roughly 13%. With 1 base clipped from V and 9 bases from J, the junction kept 7 bases outside the gene matches. Per the germline V gene, CDR1 is LGHDT and CDR2 is YNNKEL (reference sequence). This CDR3 region has 15 residues.

What was sequenced was blood. V is TRBV3-1 and J is TRBJ2-1, with TRBD2 matching 9 bases. The clonotype was recovered from a woman in her forties with Graves' hyperthyroidism. The CDR3 coding sequence is TGTGCCAGCAGCCAAGGACTAGCGGCGTCGGGTGAGCAGTTCTTC. This sequence encodes CASSQGLAASGEQFF.